One sample yielded the 24 T cell receptor beta chains listed below, sequenced in a study of identical twins. TCRdb re-called the 5' RACE reads with MiXCR, one entry per CDR3 protein. The sample shows around 490,000 distinct CDR3 sequences, about 15% of them seen only once. These data also featured in a second study, about yellow fever vaccine responses in identical twins.

The sequencing sample was made of CD4+ T cells sorted from blood. Receptor source: a woman younger than 35 in good health.

This clonotype occurred a few times. The V call is TRBV29-1, the J call TRBJ2-6; D unclear. CDR3 length: 13 amino acids. CDR1 and CDR2 (germline): SQVTM, ANQGSEA. Trimming left V 1 base short and J 4 bases short, with 5 bases between. CDR3 in DNA: TGCAGCGTTGAAGTCCTCGGGGCCAACGTCCTGACTTTC. Residues: CSVEVLGANVLTF.

This clonotype was seen only a few times. This chain joins TRBV4-1 and TRBJ1-4, with TRBD1 identical over 7 bases. Per the germline V gene, CDR1 is MGHRA and CDR2 is YSYEKL. This CDR3 is 13 amino acids long. The ends lost 0 bases at V and 16 bases at J; junction bases unmatched: 8. CDR3 region: CASSQDADREAFF. DNA of the CDR3: TGCGCCAGCAGCCAAGATGCCGACAGGGAGGCGTTTTTT.

The chain recombines TRBV20-1 with TRBJ2-1; 10 bases are a match to TRBD2. The germline V gene encodes CDR1 DFQATT and CDR2 SNEGSKA (reference sequence). The CDR3 has 17 amino acids. The V segment lost 1 base and the J segment 4 bases; nucleotides outside the gene matches: 10. The CDR3: CSARVVAGGSSYNEQFF. As DNA, the CDR3 is TGCAGTGCTAGAGTGGTAGCGGGAGGTTCTAGTTACAATGAGCAGTTCTTC.

This clonotype came up many times. The V and J genes are TRBV6-5 and TRBJ1-5; 8 nucleotides agree with TRBD1. V was pared by 2 bases and J by 6 bases, with 3 bases of the junction left unmatched. The germline gives CDR1 MNHEY, CDR2 SVGAGI. The CDR3 length is 14 residues. This CDR3 reads CASSYGQGFQPQHF. CDR3 nucleotides: TGTGCCAGCAGTTACGGACAGGGTTTTCAGCCCCAGCATTTT.

This clonotype has ten or more counts. The chain combines TRBV19 with TRBJ1-1; D unresolved. The CDR3 contains 14 residues. CDR1 is LNHDA and CDR2 is SQIVND in the germline V gene (reference sequence). V lost 1 base and J lost 2, with 8 bases in between. The DNA for the CDR3 is TGTGCCAGTAGTATAGGGGAAACCAACACTGAAGCTTTCTTT. Its protein is CASSIGETNTEAFF.

The chain links TRBV5-6 to TRBJ2-3; D is uncertain. With 1 base removed from V and 8 bases from J, the gap between germline ends came to 17 bases. The CDR3 length is 15 residues. From germline, CDR1 is SGHDT and CDR2 YYEEEE. The CDR3 nucleotides read TGTGCCAGCAGCTTGTCTCAGGTTGTGGTGTCTACGCAGTATTTT. Its translation: CASSLSQVVVSTQYF. Full variable domain (remainder filled in from reference TRBV5-6 and TRBJ2-3): DAGVTQSPTHLIKTRGQQVTLRCSPKSGHDTVSWYQQALGQGPQFIFQYYEEEERQRGNFPDRFSGHQFPNYSSELNVNALLLGDSALYLCASSLSQVVVSTQYFGPGTRLTVL.

This chain joins TRBV29-1 and TRBJ1-2; no clear D gene. The germline V gene has CDR1 SQVTM and CDR2 ANQGSEA. V lost 4 bases and J 0 bases, leaving 9 bases between the germline ends. The CDR3 is 13 residues long. CDR3 protein: CSVGTDPNYGYTF. The CDR3 DNA reads as TGCAGCGTTGGGACGGACCCTAACTATGGCTACACCTTC. The variable domain in full, completed from reference TRBV29-1 and TRBJ1-2, reads SAVISQKPSRDICQRGTSLTIQCQVDSQVTMMFWYRQQPGQSLTLIATANQGSEATYESGFVIDKFPISRPNLTFSTLTVSNMSPEDSSIYLCSVGTDPNYGYTFGSGTRLTVV.

This rearrangement joins TRBV5-5 to TRBJ2-7, with a tentative D call TRBD2 (5 bases). The germline V gene encodes CDR1 SGHKS and CDR2 YYEKEE (reference sequence). The CDR3 totals 13 residues. The ends were cut back, 4 bases at V and 0 bases at J, with 8 bases in the middle. CDR3 loop: CASSTRGSYEQYF. In nucleotides, the CDR3 is TGTGCCAGCAGCACCCGGGGCTCCTACGAGCAGTACTTC.

V and J are TRBV10-3 and TRBJ2-2; no clear D. CDR1 and CDR2 (germline): ENHRY, SYGVKD. Deletions cut 8 bases from V and 0 bases from J, with 10 bases between. This CDR3 region has 14 residues. DNA of the CDR3: TGTGCCATCCCCTCCGCCGCGAACACCGGGGAGCTGTTTTTT. It encodes CAIPSAANTGELFF.

The chain couples TRBV28 to TRBJ1-6, with D possibly TRBD1 on 6 matching bases. V lost 2 bases and J 1 base, leaving 12 bases between the germline ends. The CDR3 totals 17 residues. Germline values: CDR1 MDHEN, CDR2 SYDVKM. The CDR3: CASSLIPGQSYNSPLHF. The CDR3, as DNA: TGTGCCAGCAGTTTAATTCCCGGACAGTCCTATAATTCACCCCTCCACTTT. Full variable domain (outside the CDR3, taken from reference TRBV28 and TRBJ1-6): DVKVTQSSRYLVKRTGEKVFLECVQDMDHENMFWYRQDPGLGLRLIYFSYDVKMKEKGDIPEGYSVSREKKERFSLILESASTNQTSMYLCASSLIPGQSYNSPLHFGNGTRLTVT.

The chain combines TRBV20-1 with TRBJ2-1, with 10 bases fitting TRBD2. With V trimmed by 6 bases and J by 0 bases, 14 bases remained unmatched. From germline, CDR1 is DFQATT and CDR2 SNEGSKA (reference sequence). There are 18 residues in the CDR3. The CDR3 coding sequence is TGCAGTGCCAAAAAGCCCAGCGGGAGGGTAAACTCCTACAATGAGCAGTTCTTC. Its protein is CSAKKPSGRVNSYNEQFF.

This clonotype turned up a few times. This chain links TRBV18 with TRBJ2-2; possibly TRBD2 for D (5 bases). Per germline, CDR1 KGHSH and CDR2 LQKENI. Trimming took 3 bases from V and 6 from J, leaving 8 bases between them. CDR3 length: 13 residues. Here the CDR3 reads CASSPLAAGELFF. Here the CDR3 DNA reads TGTGCCAGCTCACCTCTAGCCGCCGGGGAGCTGTTTTTT.

This clonotype appeared a few times. This chain's CDR3 is CASSFLQGYNEQFF. In DNA, the CDR3 is TGCGCCAGCAGCTTCCTACAGGGCTACAATGAGCAGTTCTTC. The V gene is TRBV5-1, the J gene TRBJ2-1; D may be TRBD1 (6 bases). V lost 2 bases to trimming and J lost 3 bases, with 9 bases between them. The CDR3 is 14 residues long. Germline V gives CDR1 SGHRS, CDR2 YFSETQ.

This clonotype was detected a few times. The V call is TRBV7-2, the J call TRBJ2-7; D gene unclear. CDR3 length: 15 residues. V lost 1 base and J lost 2, with 12 bases in between. Germline CDR1 is SGHTA and CDR2 is FQGNSA. The CDR3 sequence is CASSLGTLTTYEQYF. CDR3 in DNA: TGTGCCAGCAGCTTAGGTACTCTAACTACCTACGAGCAGTACTTC.

In its sample, this clonotype was seen many times. The chain is built from TRBV12-3 or TRBV12-4 and TRBJ2-1; D call uncertain. Trimming removed 6 bases at V and 7 bases at J, with 7 bases between. The CDR3 loop spans 11 amino acids. Written as DNA, the CDR3 is TGTGCCAGCAGCCCCAGTAATGAGCAGTTCTTC. Translation gives CASSPSNEQFF.

In its sample, this clonotype was seen many times. The V and J genes are TRBV3-1 and TRBJ1-5; no clear D gene. The CDR3 consists of 12 residues. With 0 bases removed from V and 7 bases from J, the gap between germline ends came to 4 bases. Germline V gives CDR1 LGHDT, CDR2 YNNKEL (reference sequence). The CDR3 DNA is TGTGCCAGCAGCCAAGACGAGCAGCCCCAGCATTTT. This codes for CASSQDEQPQHF.

The gene calls are TRBV4-2 and TRBJ2-1; TRBD1 agrees at 8 bases. J lost 10 bases, V lost 0 bases, and 5 bases had no gene match. The CDR3 contains 14 residues. CDR1 and CDR2 (germline): LGHNA, YNFKEQ. The DNA of the CDR3 is TGTGCCAGCAGCCAAGATTGGGACAGGATGGAGCAGTTCTTC. Translated: CASSQDWDRMEQFF.

The gene calls are TRBV12-3 or TRBV12-4 and TRBJ1-1; no clear D gene. This CDR3 comprises 12 residues. V lost 7 bases, J lost 8 bases, and 14 bases lay in between. The CDR3 DNA follows: TGTGCCAGCACCCCGAGGGTCCGGGAAGCTTTCTTT. It specifies CASTPRVREAFF.

This clonotype was observed a few times. J is TRBJ2-1 and V is TRBV7-3; 9 nucleotides agree with TRBD2. With V trimmed by 5 bases and J by 0 bases, 5 bases remained unmatched. This CDR3 spans 16 amino acids. Germline assignment: CDR1 SGHTA and CDR2 FQGTGA. The CDR3 sequence: CASSLLAGDSYNEQFF. The DNA for the CDR3 is TGTGCCAGCAGCCTGTTAGCGGGGGACTCCTACAATGAGCAGTTCTTC.

This clonotype was found a few times. At one end the junction does not follow the germline gene, possibly because of a read error. This chain joins TRBV12-3 or TRBV12-4 and TRBJ2-7; TRBD2 matches 11 bases. This CDR3 is 13 amino acids long. The CDR3 DNA is TGTGCCAGCAGTACGGGACTAGCGGCTACCCCACCCTTC. Translated: CASSTGLAATPPF.

This clonotype was observed at least ten times. One end of the junction is discordant with germline, which a read error may explain. The rearrangement uses TRBV29-1 and TRBJ2-1; no clear D gene. Per germline, CDR1 SQVTM and CDR2 ANQGSEA. The CDR3 contains 12 residues. CDR3 sequence (DNA): TGCAGCGTTGAAGATTCTGTAGGGTTACGGGTCTTC. As protein: CSVEDSVGLRVF.

In its sample, this clonotype was seen a few times. V usage is TRBV3-1 and J usage is TRBJ1-6; tentative D call: TRBD1 (5 bases). V lost 2 bases to trimming and J lost 10 bases, with 12 bases between them. The CDR3 runs to 14 residues. Germline V gene lookup returns CDR1 LGHDT and CDR2 YNNKEL (reference sequence). CDR3 region: CASSQYGAYSPLHF. The CDR3, as DNA: TGTGCCAGCAGCCAATACGGGGCTTACTCACCCCTCCACTTT. Drawing the rest from reference TRBV3-1 and TRBJ1-6, the complete variable domain is DTAVSQTPKYLVTQMGNDKSIKCEQNLGHDTMYWYKQDSKKFLKIMFSYNNKELIINETVPNRFSPKSPDKAHLNLHINSLELGDSAVYFCASSQYGAYSPLHFGNGTRLTVT.

V is TRBV5-1 and J is TRBJ2-1; 9 bases are a match to TRBD1. This CDR3 spans 14 amino acids. V was clipped by 4 bases and J by 8 bases; unmatched bases: 7. CDR1 is SGHRS and CDR2 is YFSETQ in the germline V gene. CDR3 residues: CASSRGTGIYEQFF. CDR3 bases: TGCGCCAGCAGCCGAGGGACAGGGATCTATGAGCAGTTCTTC.

This clonotype was counted at least ten times. The DNA of the CDR3 is TGCAGTGCTAGAGCGGCCTACACTGAAGCTTTCTTT. It yields the protein CSARAAYTEAFF. The chain has TRBV20-1 and TRBJ1-1; D unresolved. Germline CDR1 and CDR2: DFQATT and SNEGSKA (reference sequence). CDR3 length: 12 amino acids. Trimming stripped 1 base from V and 3 bases from J, with 6 bases between.